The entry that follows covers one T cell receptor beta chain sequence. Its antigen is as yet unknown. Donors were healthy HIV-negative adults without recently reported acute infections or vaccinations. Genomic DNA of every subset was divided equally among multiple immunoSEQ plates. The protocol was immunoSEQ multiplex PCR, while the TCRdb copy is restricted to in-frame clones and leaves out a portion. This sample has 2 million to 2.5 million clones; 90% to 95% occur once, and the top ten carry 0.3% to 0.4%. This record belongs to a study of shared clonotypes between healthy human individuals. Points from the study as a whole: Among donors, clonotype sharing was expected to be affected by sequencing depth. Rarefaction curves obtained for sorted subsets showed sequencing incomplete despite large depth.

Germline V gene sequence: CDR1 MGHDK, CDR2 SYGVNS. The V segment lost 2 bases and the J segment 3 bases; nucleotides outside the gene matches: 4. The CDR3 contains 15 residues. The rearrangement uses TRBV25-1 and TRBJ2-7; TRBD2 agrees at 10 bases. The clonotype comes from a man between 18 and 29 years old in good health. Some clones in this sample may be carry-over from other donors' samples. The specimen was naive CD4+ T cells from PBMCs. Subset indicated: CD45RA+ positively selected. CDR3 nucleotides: TGTGCCAGCAGTGAAATGATAGCGGGAGGCTACGAGCAGTACTTC. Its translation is CASSEMIAGGYEQYF.